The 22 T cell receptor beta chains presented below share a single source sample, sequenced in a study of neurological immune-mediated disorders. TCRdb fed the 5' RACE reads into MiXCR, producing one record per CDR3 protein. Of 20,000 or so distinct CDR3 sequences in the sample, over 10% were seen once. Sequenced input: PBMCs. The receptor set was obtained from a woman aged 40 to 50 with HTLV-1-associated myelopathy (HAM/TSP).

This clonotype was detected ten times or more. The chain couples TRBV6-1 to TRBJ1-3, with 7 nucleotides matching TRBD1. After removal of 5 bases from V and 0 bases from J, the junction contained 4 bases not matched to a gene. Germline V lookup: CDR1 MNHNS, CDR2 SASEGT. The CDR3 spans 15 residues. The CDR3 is CASSTTGNSGNTIYF. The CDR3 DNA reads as TGTGCCAGCAGTACGACAGGGAACTCTGGAAACACCATATATTTT.

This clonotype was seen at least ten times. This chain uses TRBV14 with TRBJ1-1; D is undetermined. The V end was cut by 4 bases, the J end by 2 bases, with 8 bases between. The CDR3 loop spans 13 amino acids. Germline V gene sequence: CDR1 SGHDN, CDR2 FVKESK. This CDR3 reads CASSRTDNTEAFF. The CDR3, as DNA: TGTGCCAGCAGCCGAACAGACAACACTGAAGCTTTCTTT.

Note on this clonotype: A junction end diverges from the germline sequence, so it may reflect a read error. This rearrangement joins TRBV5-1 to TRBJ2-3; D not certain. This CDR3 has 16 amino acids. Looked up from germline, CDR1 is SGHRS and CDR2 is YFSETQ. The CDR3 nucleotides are TGCGCCAGCAGCTTGGGGCACCGCGCCTCCACAGATACGGAGTATTTT. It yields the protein CASSLGHRASTDTEYF.

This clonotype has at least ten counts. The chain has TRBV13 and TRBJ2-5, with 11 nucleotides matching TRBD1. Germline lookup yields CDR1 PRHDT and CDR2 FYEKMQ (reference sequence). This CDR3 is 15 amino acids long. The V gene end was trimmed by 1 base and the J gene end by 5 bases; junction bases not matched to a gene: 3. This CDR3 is CASSLVGQGAETQYF. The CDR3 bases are TGTGCCAGCAGCTTAGTTGGACAGGGGGCCGAGACCCAGTACTTC.

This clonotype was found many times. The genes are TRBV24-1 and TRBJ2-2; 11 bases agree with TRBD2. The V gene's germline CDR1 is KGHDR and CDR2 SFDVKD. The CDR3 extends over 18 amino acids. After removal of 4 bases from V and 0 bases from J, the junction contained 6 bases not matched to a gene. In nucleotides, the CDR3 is TGTGCCACCAGTGACGGAGGACTAGCGGGTGCGAACACCGGGGAGCTGTTTTTT. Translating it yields CATSDGGLAGANTGELFF.

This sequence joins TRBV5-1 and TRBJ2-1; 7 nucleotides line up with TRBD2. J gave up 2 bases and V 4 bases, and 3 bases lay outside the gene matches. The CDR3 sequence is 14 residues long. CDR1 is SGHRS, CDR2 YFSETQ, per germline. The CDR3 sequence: CASSMRGTYNEQFF. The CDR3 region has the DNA TGCGCCAGCAGCATGCGGGGGACCTACAATGAGCAGTTCTTC.

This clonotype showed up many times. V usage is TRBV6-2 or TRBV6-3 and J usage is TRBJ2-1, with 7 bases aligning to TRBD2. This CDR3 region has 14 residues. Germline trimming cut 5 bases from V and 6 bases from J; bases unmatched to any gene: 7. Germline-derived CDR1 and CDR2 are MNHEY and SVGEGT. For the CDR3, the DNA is TGTGCCAGCAGTGGGGACTACCTAGGCAATGAGCAGTTCTTC. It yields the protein CASSGDYLGNEQFF.

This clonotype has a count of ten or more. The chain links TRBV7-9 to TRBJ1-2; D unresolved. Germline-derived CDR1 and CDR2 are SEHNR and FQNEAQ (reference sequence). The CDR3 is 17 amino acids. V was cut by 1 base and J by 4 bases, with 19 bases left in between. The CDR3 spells CASSLGLGNKEIYGYTF. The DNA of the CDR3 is TGTGCCAGCAGCTTAGGGCTGGGAAATAAGGAAATCTATGGCTACACCTTC.

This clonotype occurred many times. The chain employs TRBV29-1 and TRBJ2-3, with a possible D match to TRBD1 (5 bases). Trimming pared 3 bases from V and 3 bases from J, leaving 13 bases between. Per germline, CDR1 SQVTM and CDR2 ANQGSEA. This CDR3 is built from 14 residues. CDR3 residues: CSVDQPQGTDTQYF. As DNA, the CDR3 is TGCAGCGTTGACCAACCCCAGGGAACAGATACGCAGTATTTT.

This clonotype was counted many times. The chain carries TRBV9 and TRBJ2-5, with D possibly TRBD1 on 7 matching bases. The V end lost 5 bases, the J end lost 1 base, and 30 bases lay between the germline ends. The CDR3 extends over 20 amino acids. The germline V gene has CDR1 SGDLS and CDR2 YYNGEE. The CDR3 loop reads CASSLKTGSFEGGSQETQYF. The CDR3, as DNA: TGTGCCAGCAGTCTAAAGACAGGGTCGTTCGAGGGGGGAAGCCAAGAGACCCAGTACTTC.

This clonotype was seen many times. CDR3 in amino acids: CAISPGQSFGPQHF. As DNA, the CDR3 is TGTGCCATCAGCCCCGGACAGAGTTTTGGACCCCAGCATTTT. The rearrangement uses TRBV10-3 and TRBJ1-5; D is perhaps TRBD1 (6 bases). Trimming took 6 bases from V and 10 from J, leaving 19 bases between them. Germline V gene lookup returns CDR1 ENHRY and CDR2 SYGVKD. This CDR3 comprises 14 residues.

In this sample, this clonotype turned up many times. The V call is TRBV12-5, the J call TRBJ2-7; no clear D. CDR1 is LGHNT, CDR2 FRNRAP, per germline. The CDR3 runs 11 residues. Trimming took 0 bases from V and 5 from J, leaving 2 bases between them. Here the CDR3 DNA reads TGTGCTAGTGGTTTGGTCCACGAGCAGTACTTC. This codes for CASGLVHEQYF.

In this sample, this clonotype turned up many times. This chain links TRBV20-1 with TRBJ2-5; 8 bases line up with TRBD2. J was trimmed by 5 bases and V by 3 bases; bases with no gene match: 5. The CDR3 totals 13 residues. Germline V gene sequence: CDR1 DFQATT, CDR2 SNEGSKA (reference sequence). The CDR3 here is CSASGGGPETQYF. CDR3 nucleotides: TGCAGTGCTAGCGGGGGGGGTCCGGAGACCCAGTACTTC.

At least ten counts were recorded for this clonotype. The CDR3 bases are TGCAGTGCTAGAGTCCTGGTAGCGCAGTATTTT. It codes for CSARVLVAQYF. V gene TRBV20-1 combines with J gene TRBJ2-3; no clear D gene. This CDR3 region has 11 residues. V was cut by 1 base and J by 10 bases, with 9 bases left in between. CDR1 and CDR2 from the germline V gene are DFQATT and SNEGSKA (reference sequence).

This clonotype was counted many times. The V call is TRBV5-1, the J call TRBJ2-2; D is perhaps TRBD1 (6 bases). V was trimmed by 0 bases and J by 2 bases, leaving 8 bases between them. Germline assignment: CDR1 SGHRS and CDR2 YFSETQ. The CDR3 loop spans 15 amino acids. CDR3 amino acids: CASSLAQGNTGELFF. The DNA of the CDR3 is TGCGCCAGCAGCTTGGCACAGGGTAACACCGGGGAGCTGTTTTTT.

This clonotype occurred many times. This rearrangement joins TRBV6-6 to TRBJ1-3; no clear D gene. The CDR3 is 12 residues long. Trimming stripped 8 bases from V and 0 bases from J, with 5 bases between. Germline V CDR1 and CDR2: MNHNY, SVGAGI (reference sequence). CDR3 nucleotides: TGTGCCAGCCGGGCCTCTGGAAACACCATATATTTT. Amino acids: CASRASGNTIYF.

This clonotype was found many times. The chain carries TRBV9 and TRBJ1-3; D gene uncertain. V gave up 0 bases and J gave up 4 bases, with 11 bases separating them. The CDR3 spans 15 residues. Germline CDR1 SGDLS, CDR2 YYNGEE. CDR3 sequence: CASSVVEGPGNTIYF. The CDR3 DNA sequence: TGTGCCAGCAGCGTAGTGGAGGGTCCCGGAAACACCATATATTTT.

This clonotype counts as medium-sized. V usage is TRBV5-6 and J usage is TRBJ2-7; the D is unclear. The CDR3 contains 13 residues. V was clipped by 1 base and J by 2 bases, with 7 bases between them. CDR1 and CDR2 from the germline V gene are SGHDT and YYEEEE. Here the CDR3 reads CASSLSGPYEQYF. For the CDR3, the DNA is TGTGCCAGCAGCTTGTCCGGGCCCTACGAGCAGTACTTC. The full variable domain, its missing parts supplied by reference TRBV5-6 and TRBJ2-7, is DAGVTQSPTHLIKTRGQQVTLRCSPKSGHDTVSWYQQALGQGPQFIFQYYEEEERQRGNFPDRFSGHQFPNYSSELNVNALLLGDSALYLCASSLSGPYEQYFGPGTRLTVT.

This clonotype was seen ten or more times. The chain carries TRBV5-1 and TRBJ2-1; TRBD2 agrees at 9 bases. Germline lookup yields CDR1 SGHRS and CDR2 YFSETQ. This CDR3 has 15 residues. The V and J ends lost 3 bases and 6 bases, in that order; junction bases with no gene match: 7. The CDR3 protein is CASSSAGGHGNEQFF. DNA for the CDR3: TGCGCCAGCAGCTCCGCGGGGGGGCATGGCAATGAGCAGTTCTTC.

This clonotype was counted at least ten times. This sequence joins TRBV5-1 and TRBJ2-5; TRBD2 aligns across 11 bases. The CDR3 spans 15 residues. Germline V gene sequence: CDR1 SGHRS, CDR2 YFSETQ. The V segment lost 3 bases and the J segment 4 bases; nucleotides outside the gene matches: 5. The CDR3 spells CASSSTSGVGETQYF. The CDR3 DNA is TGCGCCAGCAGCTCGACTAGCGGGGTTGGAGAGACCCAGTACTTC.

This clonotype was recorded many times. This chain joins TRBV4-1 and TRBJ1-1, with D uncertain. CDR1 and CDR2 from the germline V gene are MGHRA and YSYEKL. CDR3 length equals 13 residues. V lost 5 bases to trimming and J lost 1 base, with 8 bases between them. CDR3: CASSGVRNTEAFF. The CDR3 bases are TGCGCCAGCAGCGGGGTAAGGAACACTGAAGCTTTCTTT.

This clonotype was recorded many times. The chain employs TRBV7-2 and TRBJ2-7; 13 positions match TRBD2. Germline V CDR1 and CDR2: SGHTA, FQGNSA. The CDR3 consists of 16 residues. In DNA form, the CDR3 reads TGTGCCAGCAGCTCCGGAGGGGGACTAGCGGGGTTCGATGTGGACGTC. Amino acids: CASSSGGGLAGFDVDV.